The 14 T cell receptor beta chains listed next were all sequenced from one sample in a study of T cell responses to AZD1222 COVID-19 vaccine. Method: immunoSEQ multiplex PCR; TCRdb's copy keeps in-frame clones and lacks some. The sample contains fewer than 180,000 clones, about 93% of which appear only once. Material: peripheral blood, obtained on day 0 of AZD1222 vaccination. The receptors were gathered from an adult in good health.

The chain couples TRBV28 to TRBJ1-2, with 9 bases matching TRBD1. Germline values: CDR1 MDHEN, CDR2 SYDVKM. The CDR3 has 14 amino acids. With 3 bases clipped from V and 7 bases from J, the junction kept 6 bases outside the gene matches. The chain's CDR3 is CASSFTGGAPGYTF. As DNA, the CDR3 is TGTGCCAGCAGTTTTACAGGGGGCGCTCCTGGCTACACCTTC.

The genes are TRBV2 and TRBJ2-1; D not certain. V was shortened by 8 bases and J by 10 bases, with 12 bases between the two germline ends. This CDR3 has 11 residues. Germline V lookup: CDR1 SNHLY, CDR2 FYNNEI. The CDR3 DNA sequence: TGTGCCAGCCGTATAAGTGTCGAGCAGTTCTTC. Translated: CASRISVEQFF.

This chain links TRBV4-1 with TRBJ2-7, with D possibly called TRBD1 or TRBD2 (5 bases each). Germline CDR1 reads MGHRA; CDR2 reads YSYEKL. V lost 0 bases and J 0 bases, leaving 9 bases between the germline ends. CDR3 size: 15 residues. The CDR3, as DNA: TGCGCCAGCAGCCAAGATCGGGACGTCTCCTACGAGCAGTACGTC. Its protein is CASSQDRDVSYEQYV.

The J gene is TRBJ2-1, the V gene TRBV7-2; the D gene could be TRBD1 or TRBD2 (6 bases each). In germline, CDR1 is SGHTA, CDR2 FQGNSA. V was shortened by 0 bases and J by 4 bases, with 16 bases between the two germline ends. This CDR3 spans 17 amino acids. CDR3 nucleotides: TGTGCCAGCAGCTTAGCCCCTGGGGGGCGATATTACAATGAGCAGTTCTTC. Protein sequence: CASSLAPGGRYYNEQFF.

The V call is TRBV2, the J call TRBJ1-3; possible D gene TRBD1, 5 bases. Germline V gene sequence: CDR1 SNHLY, CDR2 FYNNEI. The CDR3 is 15 residues long. With 4 bases removed from V and 0 bases from J, the gap between germline ends came to 10 bases. CDR3: CASSVQGYSGNTIYF. The CDR3, as DNA: TGTGCCAGCAGTGTTCAGGGCTACTCTGGAAACACCATATATTTT. Full variable domain (remainder filled in from reference TRBV2 and TRBJ1-3): EPEVTQTPSHQVTQMGQEVILRCVPISNHLYFYWYRQILGQKVEFLVSFYNNEISEKSEIFDDQFSVERPDGSNFTLKIRSTKLEDSAMYFCASSVQGYSGNTIYFGEGSWLTVV.

The CDR3, as DNA: TGTGCCAGCAGCCCGCTTCGCTCAACCACAGGGGCCCCAAACACCGGGGAGCTGTTTTTT. Translated: CASSPLRSTTGAPNTGELFF. The genes are TRBV4-2 and TRBJ2-2, with TRBD1 matching over 7 bases. Germline V CDR1 and CDR2: LGHNA, YNFKEQ. This CDR3 region has 20 residues. V shed 4 bases and J 2 bases; nucleotides not matched to a gene: 19.

This clone was seen just once. The chain combines TRBV27 with TRBJ1-1; D is possibly TRBD1 (5 bases). Trimming cost V 5 bases and J 3 bases, with 13 bases left between them. The germline CDR1 and CDR2 sequences are MNHEY and SMNVEV (reference sequence). The CDR3 totals 14 residues. The CDR3 reads CASSNFMGDTEAFF. Here the CDR3 DNA reads TGTGCCAGCAGTAACTTTATGGGGGACACTGAAGCTTTCTTT.

Notes on this clone: Different DNA sequences within this sample yield the same CDR3. The genes are TRBV12-3 or TRBV12-4 and TRBJ2-3; D ambiguous. The CDR3 sequence is 11 residues long. Trimming stripped 0 bases from V and 5 bases from J, with 0 bases between. The CDR3 nucleotides are TGTGCCAGCAGTTTAGCAGATACGCAGTATTTT. Protein product: CASSLADTQYF.

The table lists this clone with a few counts. The rearrangement links TRBV21-1 to TRBJ2-7. TRBV21-1 is an annotated pseudogene. The CDR3 has 13 amino acids. DNA of the CDR3: TGTGCCAGCAGCAAAGTCCTGTTTGGCGAGCAGTACGTC. Protein product: CASSKVLFGEQYV.

The genes are TRBV6-5 and TRBJ2-5, with 7 bases aligning to TRBD2. CDR3 length: 13 residues. Germline CDR1 reads MNHEY; CDR2 reads SVGAGI. V gave up 7 bases and J gave up 9 bases; unmatched junction bases: 11. In DNA form, the CDR3 reads TGTGCCAGCACGGTAGAGCGGGATATGCCCCAGTACTTC. It translates to CASTVERDMPQYF.

The V and J genes are TRBV5-4 and TRBJ1-1; no clear D. From germline, CDR1 is SGHNT and CDR2 YYREEE (reference sequence). V lost 2 bases and J lost 1, with 12 bases in between. The CDR3 length is 15 residues. CDR3 loop: CASSLGAPGNTEAFF. For the CDR3, the DNA is TGTGCCAGCAGCTTAGGCGCCCCAGGGAACACTGAAGCTTTCTTT. The full variable domain, completed using reference TRBV5-4 and TRBJ1-1, is ETGVTQSPTHLIKTRGQQVTLRCSSQSGHNTVSWYQQALGQGPQFIFQYYREEENGRGNFPPRFSGLQFPNYSSELNVNALELDDSALYLCASSLGAPGNTEAFFGQGTRLTVV.

V and J are TRBV3-1 (or the pseudogene TRBV3-2) and TRBJ2-3; 14 nucleotides agree with TRBD2. This CDR3 region has 17 residues. Germline values: CDR1 LGHDT, CDR2 YNNKEL (reference sequence). V was pared by 1 base and J by 5 bases, with 5 bases of the junction left unmatched. This chain's CDR3 is CASSQGGTSGRGDTQYF. CDR3 coding DNA: TGTGCCAGCAGCCAAGGAGGGACTAGCGGGAGAGGAGATACGCAGTATTTT.

This clone has only one observation. The chain combines TRBV9 with TRBJ2-3; TRBD2 matches 12 bases. CDR3 length equals 16 residues. With V trimmed by 3 bases and J by 4 bases, 6 bases remained unmatched. Germline CDR1 and CDR2: SGDLS and YYNGEE. The CDR3 DNA reads as TGTGCCAGCAGCGAGTGGACTAGCGGGATTGCAGATACGCAGTATTTT. Amino acid sequence: CASSEWTSGIADTQYF.

CDR3 DNA sequence: TGTGCCAGCAGCTTTGGTCTTTACAATGAGCAGTTCTTC. This gives the protein CASSFGLYNEQFF. The rearrangement links TRBV5-6 to TRBJ2-1; D not resolved. Trimming pared 2 bases from V and 4 bases from J, leaving 7 bases between. This CDR3 is 13 amino acids long. CDR1 is SGHDT and CDR2 is YYEEEE in the germline V gene.